This T cell receptor beta chain was identified in a study of cytomegalovirus exposure and HLA in healthy donors. The study ran its PCR with 60 Vbeta and 13 Jbeta primers. This table comes from immunoSEQ multiplex PCR, and its TCRdb copy is limited to in-frame clones, with some not included. The sample records about 180,000 clones, roughly 78% being singletons. Among the donors, all were healthy bone marrow donors. Sequenced sample: PBMCs. The receptor's source is a woman aged 40 to 55 in good health and CMV-seronegative.

As DNA, the CDR3 is TGTGCCAGCACCCCGTGGAGCGGCTCCTACGAGCAGTACTTC. Its protein product is CASTPWSGSYEQYF. The chain recombines TRBV7-2 with TRBJ2-7; weak D call: TRBD2 (5 bases). Germline assignment: CDR1 SGHTA and CDR2 FQGNSA. V was shortened by 7 bases and J by 0 bases, with 13 bases between the two germline ends. The CDR3 runs 14 residues.